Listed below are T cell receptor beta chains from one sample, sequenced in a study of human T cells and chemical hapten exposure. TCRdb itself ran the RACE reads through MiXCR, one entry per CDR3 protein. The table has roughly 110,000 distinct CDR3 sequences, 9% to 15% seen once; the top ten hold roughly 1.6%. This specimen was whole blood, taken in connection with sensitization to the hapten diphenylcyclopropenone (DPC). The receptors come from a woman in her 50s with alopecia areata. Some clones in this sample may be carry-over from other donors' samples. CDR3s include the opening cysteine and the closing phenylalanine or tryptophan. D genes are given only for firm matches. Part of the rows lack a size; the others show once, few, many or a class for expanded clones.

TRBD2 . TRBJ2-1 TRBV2 CASSRIAGPGGNEQFF TGTGCCAGCAGTCGAATAGCGGGACCGGGCGGCAATGAGCAGTTCTTC
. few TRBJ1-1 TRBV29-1 CSGGRQSQNTEAFF TGCAGCGGGGGGAGGCAGAGCCAGAACACTGAAGCTTTCTTT
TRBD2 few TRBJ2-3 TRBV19 CASTQRETDTQYF TGTGCCAGTACTCAGCGGGAAACAGATACGCAGTATTTT
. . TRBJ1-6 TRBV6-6 CASTGNSPLHF TGTGCCAGCACGGGGAATTCACCCCTCCACTTT
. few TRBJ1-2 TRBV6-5 CASKGEVKGYTF TGTGCCAGCAAGGGGGAGGTAAAGGGCTACACCTTC
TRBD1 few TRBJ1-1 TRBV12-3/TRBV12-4 CASRLQGANTEAFF TGTGCCAGCAGATTACAGGGGGCTAACACTGAAGCTTTCTTT
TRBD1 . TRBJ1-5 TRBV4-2 CASSRDRGWNQPQHF TGTGCCAGCAGCCGGGACAGGGGATGGAATCAGCCCCAGCATTTT
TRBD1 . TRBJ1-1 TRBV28 CARTGDTEAFF TGTGCCAGGACAGGGGACACTGAAGCTTTCTTT
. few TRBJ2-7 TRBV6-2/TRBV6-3 CASATGTSSYEQYF TGTGCCAGCGCCACCGGGACAAGCTCCTACGAGCAGTACTTC
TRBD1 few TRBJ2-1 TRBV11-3 CASSLSGDRGHEQFF TGTGCCAGCAGCTTATCGGGAGACAGGGGTCATGAGCAGTTCTTC
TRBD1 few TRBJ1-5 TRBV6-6 CASTDRDSRNQPQHF TGTGCCAGCACCGATAGGGACAGTCGCAATCAGCCCCAGCATTTT
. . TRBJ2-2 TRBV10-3 CAISERLSTGELFF TGTGCCATCAGTGAGCGACTCTCCACCGGGGAGCTGTTTTTT
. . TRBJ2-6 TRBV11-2 CASSSRQGRFSGANVLTF TGTGCCAGCAGCTCCCGGCAGGGGCGATTCTCTGGGGCCAACGTCCTGACTTTC
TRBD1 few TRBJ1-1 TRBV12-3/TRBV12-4 CASSRTGEAFF TGTGCCAGCAGCCGGACAGGGGAAGCTTTCTTT
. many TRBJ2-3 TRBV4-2 CASSRYSSASTDTQYF TGTGCCAGCAGCCGGTATAGCAGTGCTAGCACAGATACGCAGTATTTT
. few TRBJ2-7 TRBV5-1 CASSYGEDYYEQYF TGCGCCAGCAGCTACGGGGAAGACTACTACGAGCAGTACTTC
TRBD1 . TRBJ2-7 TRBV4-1 CASSQEPGQGYEQYF TGCGCCAGCAGCCAAGAACCGGGACAGGGTTACGAGCAGTACTTC
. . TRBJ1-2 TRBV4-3 CASSPGEKSYGYTF TGCGCCAGCAGCCCAGGGGAGAAGAGCTATGGCTACACCTTC
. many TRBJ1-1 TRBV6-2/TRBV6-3 CASSYPAGGGVSEAFF TGTGCCAGCAGTTACCCGGCCGGGGGCGGGGTCTCTGAAGCTTTCTTT
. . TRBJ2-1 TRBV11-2 CASSSDHEQFF TGTGCCAGCAGCTCGGACCATGAGCAGTTCTTC
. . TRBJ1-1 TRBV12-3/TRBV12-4 CASSLDMESRAFF TGTGCCAGCAGTTTAGATATGGAGAGTCGAGCTTTCTTT